The 27 T cell receptor beta chains below all came from one sample that was sequenced in a study of cytomegalovirus exposure and HLA in healthy donors. PCR amplification relied on 60 Vbeta primers (plus 13 Jbeta primers). The protocol was immunoSEQ multiplex PCR, while the TCRdb copy is restricted to in-frame clones and leaves out a portion. This sample has approximately 180,000 clones; roughly 77% occur once, and the top ten carry 1.6%. The source material was PBMCs. Every receptor here comes from a woman in her forties or fifties in good health and CMV-seronegative.

On this clone itself: Mismatch with germline at one junction end may stem from a read error. The CDR3 bases are TGTTCCAGCAGCTTTGTTAGGACAGGGGGCGACGAAAAACTGTTTTTT. This translates into CSSSFVRTGGDEKLFF. V gene TRBV7-9 combines with J gene TRBJ1-4, with TRBD1 matching 11 bases. This CDR3 has 16 residues. CDR1 and CDR2 from the germline V gene are SEHNR and FQNEAQ (reference sequence).

The V gene is TRBV6-5, the J gene TRBJ2-2; a possible D gene is TRBD1 (5 bases). The V end lost 2 bases, the J end lost 0 bases, and 10 bases lay between the germline ends. Germline V gene sequence: CDR1 MNHEY, CDR2 SVGAGI. The CDR3 covers 16 residues. CDR3 nucleotide sequence: TGTGCCAGCAGTTACCCCCAAGGGGCGAACACCGGGGAGCTGTTTTTT. This gives the protein CASSYPQGANTGELFF.

The rearrangement joins TRBV7-2 to TRBJ2-7, with 7 positions matching TRBD1. V was pared by 2 bases and J by 3 bases, with 13 bases of the junction left unmatched. The germline V gene has CDR1 SGHTA and CDR2 FQGNSA. The CDR3 has 17 residues. The CDR3 here is CASSLRPTTGTYYEQYF. CDR3 nucleotides: TGTGCCAGCAGCTTAAGGCCCACGACAGGGACCTACTACGAGCAGTACTTC.

This chain joins TRBV25-1 and TRBJ2-1; maybe TRBD1 (5 bases). The CDR3 is 15 amino acids. CDR1 MGHDK and CDR2 SYGVNS come from the germline V gene. V lost 2 bases and J lost 8, with 16 bases in between. In DNA form, the CDR3 reads TGTGCCAGCAGTGAAGGGCTCCTTTTCAGGGATGAGCAGTTCTTC. It is translated as CASSEGLLFRDEQFF.

The gene calls are TRBV7-2 and TRBJ2-3; 8 nucleotides match TRBD2. The CDR3 runs to 16 residues. V lost 1 base and J lost 10; bases outside the gene matches: 13. Germline CDR1 reads SGHTA; CDR2 reads FQGNSA. CDR3 coding DNA: TGTGCCAGCAGCTTAGGGGGACTAGGAGTGGGTGGTGCGCAGTATTTT. It translates to CASSLGGLGVGGAQYF.

This chain uses TRBV7-6 with TRBJ1-6; D gene unclear. V was pared by 0 bases and J by 6 bases, with 9 bases between. The germline V gene encodes CDR1 SGHVS and CDR2 FNYEAQ. The CDR3 sequence is 15 residues long. This CDR3 reads CASSLARSFNSPLHF. CDR3 nucleotides: TGTGCCAGCAGCTTAGCGAGGAGTTTTAATTCACCCCTCCACTTT.

The chain couples TRBV7-9 to TRBJ1-6, with D possibly being TRBD1 (5 bases). Germline V gene sequence: CDR1 SEHNR, CDR2 FQNEAQ (reference sequence). This CDR3 spans 13 amino acids. V lost 7 bases and J 9 bases, leaving 13 bases between the germline ends. The DNA of the CDR3 is TGTGCCAGCACCCTGGACATTAGTTCACCCCTCCACTTT. It codes for CASTLDISSPLHF.

The chain couples TRBV4-3 to TRBJ2-3, with D possibly TRBD1 on 5 matching bases. Germline CDR1 LGHNA, CDR2 YSLEER. Trimming took 3 bases from V and 2 from J, leaving 12 bases between them. CDR3 length: 15 residues. CDR3 sequence reads: CASSQKLGDTDTQYF. The CDR3 DNA reads as TGCGCCAGCAGCCAGAAGTTAGGGGACACAGATACGCAGTATTTT.

The rearrangement uses TRBV30 and TRBJ2-3; TRBD2 matches 10 bases. This CDR3 contains 19 residues. Germline V gene data show CDR1 as GTSNPN and CDR2 as SVGIG (reference sequence). Trimming took 4 bases from V and 1 from J; bases not matched to a gene: 17. CDR3 residues: CAWKSVAGGPGVGTDTQYF. In nucleotides, the CDR3 is TGTGCCTGGAAAAGTGTAGCGGGGGGACCTGGGGTGGGCACAGATACGCAGTATTTT.

The chain links TRBV7-2 to TRBJ2-7, with 7 bases fitting TRBD2. V dropped 4 bases and J dropped 7; count of bases not matched to a gene: 13. The germline V gene has CDR1 SGHTA and CDR2 FQGNSA. The CDR3 has 15 amino acids. CDR3 in DNA: TGTGCCAGCAGCTCGCTCCCCAATTCAGCGGGGGAGCAGTACTTC. It codes for CASSSLPNSAGEQYF.

This clone occurred once. The chain joins TRBV18 to TRBJ1-3, with TRBD1 matching over 9 bases. J lost 5 bases, V lost 0 bases, and 2 bases had no gene match. Germline values: CDR1 KGHSH, CDR2 LQKENI. The CDR3 covers 15 residues. CDR3 sequence: CASSPPDRGRNTIYF. For the CDR3, the DNA is TGTGCCAGCTCACCACCGGACAGGGGTCGAAACACCATATATTTT. Full variable domain (outside the CDR3, taken from reference TRBV18 and TRBJ1-3): NAGVMQNPRHLVRRRGQEARLRCSPMKGHSHVYWYRQLPEEGLKFMVYLQKENIIDESGMPKERFSAEFPKEGPSILRIQQVVRGDSAAYFCASSPPDRGRNTIYFGEGSWLTVV.

The V call is TRBV2, the J call TRBJ2-1, with D unclear. V lost 4 bases to trimming and J lost 0 bases, with 7 bases between them. CDR1 is SNHLY, CDR2 FYNNEI, per germline. The CDR3 spans 14 residues. The CDR3 loop is CASSGLFSYNEQFF. The CDR3 bases are TGTGCCAGCAGTGGACTTTTCTCCTACAATGAGCAGTTCTTC.

This clone was observed a handful of times. The chain combines TRBV5-6 with TRBJ2-7; TRBD1 is a possible D gene (7 bases). The CDR3 sequence is 14 residues long. Trimming cost V 4 bases and J 3 bases, with 14 bases left between them. The germline V gene has CDR1 SGHDT and CDR2 YYEEEE. The CDR3 sequence: CASSPQGGRYEQYF. As DNA, the CDR3 is TGTGCCAGCAGCCCCCAGGGGGGACGCTACGAGCAGTACTTC.

The gene calls are TRBV7-3 and TRBJ2-1; 15 positions agree with TRBD2. CDR1 SGHTA and CDR2 FQGTGA come from the germline V gene. J lost 8 bases, V lost 5 bases, and 4 bases had no gene match. CDR3 length: 15 amino acids. The chain's CDR3 is CASSLGLAGGHEQFF. The CDR3 nucleotides are TGTGCCAGCAGCCTCGGACTAGCGGGGGGGCATGAGCAGTTCTTC.

The chain recombines TRBV2 with TRBJ1-2, with 7 bases lining up with TRBD1. Germline loops: CDR1 SNHLY, CDR2 FYNNEI. V lost 6 bases to trimming and J lost 6 bases; unmatched junction nucleotides: 4. This CDR3 has 12 residues. In DNA form, the CDR3 reads TGTGCCAGCAGAGACAGGGTGCATGGCTACACCTTC. Its protein is CASRDRVHGYTF.

V usage is TRBV7-9 and J usage is TRBJ1-2, with 8 nucleotides matching TRBD1. The trim removed 2 bases at V and 7 bases at J, leaving 15 bases unmatched. Germline V gene data show CDR1 as SEHNR and CDR2 as FQNEAQ (reference sequence). There are 17 residues in the CDR3. CDR3 in DNA: TGTGCCAGCAGCTTACGTAGTCGATCTGGGACAGGTGGTGGCTACACCTTC. Translating gives CASSLRSRSGTGGGYTF.

Note on this clone: Other DNA sequences within the sample encode an identical CDR3. The CDR3 DNA follows: TGTGCCAGCTCACCATCGATCACTGATACGCAGTATTTT. It translates to CASSPSITDTQYF. The rearrangement joins TRBV18 to TRBJ2-3; D remains unclear. V lost 2 bases to trimming and J lost 6 bases, with 9 bases between them. In germline, CDR1 is KGHSH, CDR2 LQKENI. The CDR3 is 13 amino acids. Together with reference TRBV18 and TRBJ2-3, the CDR3 gives the full variable domain: NAGVMQNPRHLVRRRGQEARLRCSPMKGHSHVYWYRQLPEEGLKFMVYLQKENIIDESGMPKERFSAEFPKEGPSILRIQQVVRGDSAAYFCASSPSITDTQYFGPGTRLTVL.

The rearrangement links TRBV21-1 to TRBJ2-4; the D call TRBD2 from the table was never checked on the DNA. TRBV21-1 is a known pseudogene. CDR3 length equals 16 residues. CDR3 amino acids: CASSFDRRVGENIQYF. In nucleotides, the CDR3 is TGTGCCAGCAGCTTCGACCGGAGGGTAGGGGAAAACATTCAGTACTTC.

This chain joins TRBV7-2 and TRBJ1-2, with 7 nucleotides matching TRBD1. V was pared by 2 bases and J by 7 bases, with 4 bases of the junction left unmatched. There are 13 residues in the CDR3. Germline CDR1 SGHTA, CDR2 FQGNSA. CDR3 in DNA: TGTGCCAGCAGCTTAACAGGGGACCCTGGCTACACCTTC. Protein product: CASSLTGDPGYTF.

J is TRBJ2-3 and V is TRBV2; a possible D gene is TRBD1 (6 bases). V lost 9 bases and J 3 bases, leaving 16 bases between the germline ends. Germline loops: CDR1 SNHLY, CDR2 FYNNEI. CDR3 length: 14 amino acids. The CDR3 loop reads CASNLHTGTDTQYF. CDR3 sequence (DNA): TGTGCCAGTAACCTTCATACAGGGACAGATACGCAGTATTTT.

The table lists this clone with a count of one. The chain combines TRBV28 with TRBJ2-3; D not resolved. CDR3 length: 16 amino acids. Trimming cost V 8 bases and J 2 bases, with 20 bases left between them. The germline V gene has CDR1 MDHEN and CDR2 SYDVKM. CDR3 loop: CASQTSRVDYTDTQYF. The CDR3 nucleotides read TGTGCCAGCCAGACCTCCCGGGTGGATTACACAGATACGCAGTATTTT.

The chain joins TRBV18 to TRBJ2-7; TRBD1 matches at 7 bases. Losses at the gene ends were 6 bases for V and 7 bases for J; bases not matched to a gene: 12. The CDR3 has 14 amino acids. In germline, CDR1 is KGHSH, CDR2 LQKENI. In DNA, the CDR3 is TGTGCCAGCTCCCGGACGGCCACAGGGGTAGAGCAGTACTTC. This gives the protein CASSRTATGVEQYF.

The J gene is TRBJ2-1, the V gene TRBV5-1, with 11 bases identical to TRBD2. CDR1 is SGHRS and CDR2 is YFSETQ in the germline V gene. V lost 6 bases, J lost 1 base, and 3 bases stayed unmatched. This CDR3 region has 15 residues. Here the CDR3 DNA reads TGCGCCAGCACTCTAGCGGGAGGTTCCTACAATGAGCAGTTCTTC. It translates to CASTLAGGSYNEQFF.

As DNA, the CDR3 is TGTGCCATCAGGGGGACTAGCGGGAGGGCGAGAGAGCAGTACTTC. Encoded protein: CAIRGTSGRAREQYF. The rearrangement uses TRBV10-3 and TRBJ2-7; 16 nucleotides match TRBD2. Losses at the gene ends were 6 bases for V and 7 bases for J; bases not matched to a gene: 6. CDR1 and CDR2 (germline): ENHRY, SYGVKD. The CDR3 is made up of 15 amino acids.

This chain joins TRBV5-1 and TRBJ2-7; D gene uncertain. Trimming shortened V by 0 bases and J by 6 bases, and 13 bases separated the two germline ends. CDR1 and CDR2 from the germline V gene are SGHRS and YFSETQ. This CDR3 is built from 14 residues. DNA for the CDR3: TGCGCCAGCAGCTTGGGCAGGTCCGAATCCGAGCAGTACTTC. Its protein product is CASSLGRSESEQYF.

The genes are TRBV7-9 and TRBJ2-7, with 11 nucleotides matching TRBD2. Germline V gene sequence: CDR1 SEHNR, CDR2 FQNEAQ (reference sequence). Unmatched junction bases numbered 5, after V lost 6 bases and J lost 4 bases. The CDR3 totals 14 residues. In DNA form, the CDR3 reads TGTGCCAGCAGAACTAGCGGGGGACCGTACGAGCAGTACTTC. It encodes CASRTSGGPYEQYF.

This sequence joins TRBV12-1 and TRBJ1-5. TRBV12-1 is described as a pseudogene. The CDR3 is made up of 19 amino acids. DNA for the CDR3: TGTGCCAGCAGCTTTGCGTCAGTAGCCGGGGACTATAGCAATCAGCCCCAGCATTTT. Encoded protein: CASSFASVAGDYSNQPQHF.